This is a list of T cell receptor beta chains from one sample in a study of blood T cell repertoires in COVID-19. Libraries were prepared by immunoSEQ multiplex PCR; TCRdb keeps only in-frame clonotypes and omits some of them. Seen here are around 230,000 clones, over 75% observed once, and the top ten hold approximately 10%. The sequenced sample consisted of peripheral blood. Source of these receptors: a middle-aged man with COVID-19, enrolled during active disease. Each CDR3 is given with its conserved first and last residue. The order of the fields is D gene, V gene, clone size, J gene, CDR3 protein, CDR3 DNA. A D gene is named only where the DNA matches it firmly. Not every row has a clone size; where given, it reads once, few, many or a size class.

d_call: NA
v_call: TRBV19
clone_size: NA
j_call: TRBJ1-5
cdr3_aa: CASSIKRGNQPQHF
cdr3_nt: TGTGCCAGTAGTATCAAACGAGGGAATCAGCCCCAGCATTTT

d_call: TRBD1
v_call: TRBV30
clone_size: once
j_call: TRBJ1-2
cdr3_aa: CAWSIGLGTGDYGYTF
cdr3_nt: TGTGCCTGGAGTATAGGCCTTGGGACAGGGGACTATGGCTACACCTTC

d_call: TRBD1
v_call: TRBV5-1
clone_size: NA
j_call: TRBJ1-3
cdr3_aa: CASSHTGTGMDTIYF
cdr3_nt: TGCGCCAGCAGCCACACCGGGACAGGCATGGACACCATATATTTT

d_call: NA
v_call: TRBV2
clone_size: NA
j_call: TRBJ2-6
cdr3_aa: CASSSRVSGANVLTF
cdr3_nt: TGTGCCAGCAGTTCCAGGGTCTCTGGGGCCAACGTCCTGACTTTC

d_call: NA
v_call: TRBV10-3
clone_size: once
j_call: TRBJ2-5
cdr3_aa: CAISGGGKETQYF
cdr3_nt: TGTGCCATCAGTGGTGGGGGGAAAGAGACCCAGTACTTC

d_call: TRBD1
v_call: TRBV6-5
clone_size: few
j_call: TRBJ2-1
cdr3_aa: CASSRTGELEQFF
cdr3_nt: TGTGCCAGCAGTAGGACAGGGGAATTAGAGCAGTTCTTC

d_call: TRBD2
v_call: TRBV11-2
clone_size: NA
j_call: TRBJ2-5
cdr3_aa: CASSSSRLAGVVGETQYF
cdr3_nt: TGTGCCAGCAGCTCCTCCCGGCTAGCGGGAGTCGTTGGGGAGACCCAGTACTTC

d_call: TRBD2
v_call: TRBV18
clone_size: NA
j_call: TRBJ2-2
cdr3_aa: CASSPPASGRATGELFF
cdr3_nt: TGTGCCAGCTCACCACCCGCTAGCGGGAGGGCCACCGGGGAGCTGTTTTTT

d_call: NA
v_call: TRBV5-4
clone_size: NA
j_call: TRBJ2-7
cdr3_aa: CASSPTRGAYEQYF
cdr3_nt: TGTGCCAGCAGCCCGACTAGAGGCGCCTACGAGCAGTACTTC

d_call: TRBD1
v_call: TRBV11-2
clone_size: few
j_call: TRBJ1-1
cdr3_aa: CASTLGTVNTEAFF
cdr3_nt: TGTGCCAGCACCCTCGGGACAGTGAACACTGAAGCTTTCTTT

d_call: NA
v_call: TRBV7-9
clone_size: NA
j_call: TRBJ1-4
cdr3_aa: CATREGAGEKLFF
cdr3_nt: TGTGCCACTAGAGAAGGGGCGGGGGAAAAACTGTTTTTT

d_call: NA
v_call: TRBV7-8
clone_size: NA
j_call: TRBJ1-2
cdr3_aa: CASSLTLGTDGYTF
cdr3_nt: TGTGCCAGCAGCTTAACCCTGGGCACAGACGGCTACACCTTC

d_call: NA
v_call: TRBV25-1
clone_size: NA
j_call: TRBJ1-1
cdr3_aa: CANLDKNTEAFF
cdr3_nt: TGTGCCAATCTGGACAAGAACACTGAAGCTTTCTTT

d_call: NA
v_call: TRBV19
clone_size: NA
j_call: TRBJ1-2
cdr3_aa: CASSIDPRNYGYTF
cdr3_nt: TGTGCCAGTAGTATAGATCCTCGGAACTATGGCTACACCTTC

d_call: TRBD2
v_call: TRBV27
clone_size: NA
j_call: TRBJ2-5
cdr3_aa: CASSSTGLAGGPETQYF
cdr3_nt: TGTGCCAGCAGTTCAACGGGACTAGCGGGGGGGCCTGAGACCCAGTACTTC

d_call: NA
v_call: TRBV19
clone_size: NA
j_call: TRBJ2-2
cdr3_aa: CASSRPTGELFF
cdr3_nt: TGTGCCAGTAGCCGTCCCACCGGGGAGCTGTTTTTT

d_call: NA
v_call: TRBV7-6
clone_size: NA
j_call: TRBJ2-7
cdr3_aa: CASSLDKISYEQYF
cdr3_nt: TGTGCCAGCAGCTTAGATAAAATCTCCTACGAGCAGTACTTC

d_call: TRBD1
v_call: TRBV5-4
clone_size: NA
j_call: TRBJ1-2
cdr3_aa: CASSLIGTGEANYGYTF
cdr3_nt: TGTGCCAGCAGCTTGATCGGGACAGGGGAAGCTAACTATGGCTACACCTTC

d_call: TRBD1
v_call: TRBV11-2
clone_size: NA
j_call: TRBJ2-2
cdr3_aa: CASSLGTGHTGELFF
cdr3_nt: TGTGCCAGCAGCTTAGGGACAGGGCACACCGGGGAGCTGTTTTTT

d_call: TRBD2
v_call: TRBV7-8
clone_size: NA
j_call: TRBJ2-3
cdr3_aa: CASSQGLAGTDTQYF
cdr3_nt: TGTGCCAGCAGCCAGGGACTAGCAGGCACAGATACGCAGTATTTT

d_call: TRBD2
v_call: TRBV19
clone_size: NA
j_call: TRBJ2-1
cdr3_aa: CASSRLAGNLYNEQFF
cdr3_nt: TGTGCCAGTAGTAGACTAGCGGGAAACCTTTACAATGAGCAGTTCTTC

d_call: NA
v_call: TRBV11-2
clone_size: NA
j_call: TRBJ2-5
cdr3_aa: CASSLGGRGPSETQYF
cdr3_nt: TGTGCCAGCAGCTTAGGCGGGCGGGGTCCCTCGGAGACCCAGTACTTC

d_call: TRBD1
v_call: TRBV9
clone_size: NA
j_call: TRBJ2-7
cdr3_aa: CASSRGTGAYEQYF
cdr3_nt: TGTGCCAGCAGCCGAGGGACAGGGGCCTACGAGCAGTACTTC

d_call: TRBD2
v_call: TRBV7-3
clone_size: NA
j_call: TRBJ2-1
cdr3_aa: CASSFRGGWRTNEQFF
cdr3_nt: TGTGCCAGCAGCTTTCGCGGGGGGTGGCGCACCAATGAGCAGTTCTTC

d_call: NA
v_call: TRBV9
clone_size: NA
j_call: TRBJ1-6
cdr3_aa: CASSDRGNSPPHF
cdr3_nt: TGTGCCAGCAGCGATAGGGGGAATTCACCCCCCCACTTT

d_call: NA
v_call: TRBV30
clone_size: once
j_call: TRBJ1-1
cdr3_aa: CAWSGGVAAFF
cdr3_nt: TGTGCCTGGAGCGGAGGTGTGGCTGCTTTCTTT

d_call: NA
v_call: TRBV5-4
clone_size: NA
j_call: TRBJ1-3
cdr3_aa: CASSLAGAATIYF
cdr3_nt: TGTGCCAGCAGCTTGGCTGGGGCTGCCACCATATATTTT

d_call: NA
v_call: TRBV27
clone_size: NA
j_call: TRBJ1-2
cdr3_aa: CASSLFGRTTGYTF
cdr3_nt: TGTGCCAGCAGTTTATTCGGCAGAACTACTGGCTACACCTTC

d_call: TRBD2
v_call: TRBV11-2
clone_size: NA
j_call: TRBJ2-7
cdr3_aa: CASSFQGLAGDEQYF
cdr3_nt: TGTGCCAGCAGCTTCCAGGGACTAGCGGGAGACGAGCAGTACTTC

d_call: NA
v_call: TRBV4-1
clone_size: NA
j_call: TRBJ2-7
cdr3_aa: CASSQGGGFEQYF
cdr3_nt: TGCGCCAGCAGCCAAGGTGGAGGATTCGAGCAGTACTTC

d_call: TRBD1
v_call: TRBV14
clone_size: NA
j_call: TRBJ2-1
cdr3_aa: CASSQDRGRLDSYNEQFF
cdr3_nt: TGTGCCAGCAGCCAAGACAGGGGGCGCTTAGACTCCTACAATGAGCAGTTCTTC

d_call: TRBD2
v_call: TRBV19
clone_size: NA
j_call: TRBJ2-7
cdr3_aa: CASSTQRGSSYEQYF
cdr3_nt: TGTGCCAGTAGTACCCAGCGGGGCAGCTCCTACGAGCAGTACTTC

d_call: NA
v_call: TRBV3-1/TRBV3-2
clone_size: NA
j_call: TRBJ1-3
cdr3_aa: CASSQESRVLNTIYF
cdr3_nt: TGTGCCAGCAGCCAAGAAAGCAGGGTCCTCAACACCATATATTTT

d_call: NA
v_call: TRBV21-1
clone_size: NA
j_call: TRBJ2-2
cdr3_aa: CASSKGSPGQGNTGELFF
cdr3_nt: TGTGCCAGCAGCAAAGGCTCACCGGGACAGGGGAACACCGGGGAGCTGTTTTTT

d_call: NA
v_call: TRBV12-3/TRBV12-4
clone_size: NA
j_call: TRBJ1-2
cdr3_aa: CASSFDSHYGYTF
cdr3_nt: TGTGCCAGCAGTTTTGACAGCCACTATGGCTACACCTTC

d_call: TRBD1
v_call: TRBV7-9
clone_size: NA
j_call: TRBJ2-7
cdr3_aa: CASSRPTGIDYEQYF
cdr3_nt: TGTGCCAGCAGCCGACCGACAGGGATAGACTACGAGCAGTACTTC

d_call: NA
v_call: TRBV6-1
clone_size: NA
j_call: TRBJ1-2
cdr3_aa: CASSEALPGFNYGYTF
cdr3_nt: TGTGCCAGCAGTGAAGCGCTTCCAGGCTTTAACTATGGCTACACCTTC

d_call: TRBD1
v_call: TRBV3-1/TRBV3-2
clone_size: NA
j_call: TRBJ2-2
cdr3_aa: CASSQSRLGTGGTGELFF
cdr3_nt: TGTGCCAGCAGCCAATCACGGTTGGGCACAGGGGGTACCGGGGAGCTGTTTTTT

d_call: NA
v_call: TRBV5-1
clone_size: few
j_call: TRBJ1-4
cdr3_aa: CASSSPTGKGGNEKLFF
cdr3_nt: TGCGCCAGCAGCTCTCCGACGGGGAAGGGTGGTAATGAAAAACTGTTTTTT

d_call: NA
v_call: TRBV6-4
clone_size: NA
j_call: TRBJ2-3
cdr3_aa: CASSDSGGSTDTQYF
cdr3_nt: TGTGCCAGCAGTGACTCGGGGGGTAGCACAGATACGCAGTATTTT

d_call: TRBD1
v_call: TRBV14
clone_size: NA
j_call: TRBJ1-2
cdr3_aa: CASRSFGKGAFYGYTF
cdr3_nt: TGTGCCAGCCGCTCATTTGGTAAGGGGGCCTTCTATGGCTACACCTTC

d_call: NA
v_call: TRBV7-9
clone_size: NA
j_call: TRBJ1-1
cdr3_aa: CASSLARARSTEAFF
cdr3_nt: TGTGCCAGCAGCTTAGCGCGGGCTCGGAGCACTGAAGCTTTCTTT

d_call: NA
v_call: TRBV3-1/TRBV3-2
clone_size: NA
j_call: TRBJ2-2
cdr3_aa: CASSPGVKGELFF
cdr3_nt: TGTGCCAGCAGCCCGGGGGTGAAAGGGGAGCTGTTTTTT

d_call: NA
v_call: TRBV9
clone_size: few
j_call: TRBJ2-3
cdr3_aa: CASSVAAGLDTQYF
cdr3_nt: TGTGCCAGCAGCGTAGCGGCAGGGTTAGATACGCAGTATTTT

d_call: TRBD2
v_call: TRBV28
clone_size: NA
j_call: TRBJ2-7
cdr3_aa: CASSSRARGGGVYEQYF
cdr3_nt: TGTGCCAGCAGTTCCCGGGCCCGCGGGGGGGGTGTATACGAGCAGTACTTC

d_call: TRBD2
v_call: TRBV6-5
clone_size: NA
j_call: TRBJ2-7
cdr3_aa: CASRRIGEGSYEQYF
cdr3_nt: TGTGCCAGCAGGCGGATAGGGGAGGGTTCCTACGAGCAGTACTTC

d_call: NA
v_call: TRBV18
clone_size: NA
j_call: TRBJ1-3
cdr3_aa: CASSPQSVSGNTIYF
cdr3_nt: TGTGCCAGCTCACCACAATCCGTCTCTGGAAACACCATATATTTT

d_call: NA
v_call: TRBV6-5
clone_size: NA
j_call: TRBJ1-4
cdr3_aa: CASSYGTNEKLFF
cdr3_nt: TGTGCCAGCAGTTATGGCACGAATGAAAAACTGTTTTTT

d_call: NA
v_call: TRBV6-5
clone_size: NA
j_call: TRBJ2-2
cdr3_aa: CASSYTFGELFF
cdr3_nt: TGTGCCAGCAGTTATACTTTCGGGGAGCTGTTTTTT

d_call: TRBD1
v_call: TRBV7-9
clone_size: once
j_call: TRBJ1-2
cdr3_aa: CASSIPGQGNYGYTF
cdr3_nt: TGTGCCAGCAGCATCCCGGGACAGGGGAACTATGGCTACACCTTC

d_call: TRBD2
v_call: TRBV9
clone_size: NA
j_call: TRBJ2-5
cdr3_aa: CASSVDVSGKETQYF
cdr3_nt: TGTGCCAGCAGCGTAGACGTTAGCGGGAAAGAGACCCAGTACTTC

d_call: NA
v_call: TRBV7-8
clone_size: NA
j_call: TRBJ1-2
cdr3_aa: CASSPPLGVNYGYTF
cdr3_nt: TGTGCCAGCAGCCCCCCTTTAGGGGTAAACTATGGCTACACCTTC

d_call: NA
v_call: TRBV7-6
clone_size: once
j_call: TRBJ1-1
cdr3_aa: CASSPETGMNTEAFF
cdr3_nt: TGTGCCAGCAGCCCTGAGACAGGAATGAACACTGAAGCTTTCTTT

d_call: TRBD2
v_call: TRBV19
clone_size: NA
j_call: TRBJ2-1
cdr3_aa: CASSIRDYPNNEQFF
cdr3_nt: TGTGCCAGTAGTATCCGGGACTATCCTAACAATGAGCAGTTCTTC

d_call: TRBD1
v_call: TRBV6-5
clone_size: once
j_call: TRBJ2-7
cdr3_aa: CASSYSTGGYEQYF
cdr3_nt: TGTGCCAGCAGTTACTCCACAGGGGGCTACGAGCAGTACTTC